These 32 T cell receptor beta chains originate from one sample sequenced in a study of blood T cell repertoires in COVID-19. TCRdb's table, derived via immunoSEQ multiplex PCR, lists solely in-frame clones and lacks some. The sample carries fewer than 250,000 clones, 88% recorded once. The sequenced sample consisted of PBMCs or T cells enriched from blood (not recorded which). The origin of the receptors is a woman aged 30 to 39 who had been exposed to COVID-19.

This clone appeared a single time. A junction boundary mismatches the germline segment, possibly from a read error. The chain has TRBV27 and TRBJ2-3; the D gene is possibly TRBD2 (6 bases). The CDR3 contains 12 residues. CDR1 MNHEY and CDR2 SMNVEV come from the germline V gene (reference sequence). The CDR3, as DNA: TGTACCAGCAGTTTTGGGACTTCTATGCAGTATTTT. Its translation is CTSSFGTSMQYF.

This chain joins TRBV5-1 and TRBJ1-6; a possible D gene is TRBD1 (5 bases). Germline CDR1 is SGHRS and CDR2 is YFSETQ. V was cut by 0 bases and J by 9 bases, with 16 bases left in between. This CDR3 region has 16 residues. This CDR3 reads CASSLGTGTGGSPLHF. The CDR3 DNA is TGCGCCAGCAGCTTGGGAACGGGGACGGGGGGTTCACCCCTCCACTTT. The variable domain in full, completed from reference TRBV5-1 and TRBJ1-6, reads KAGVTQTPRYLIKTRGQQVTLSCSPISGHRSVSWYQQTPGQGLQFLFEYFSETQRNKGNFPGRFSGRQFSNSRSEMNVSTLELGDSALYLCASSLGTGTGGSPLHFGNGTRLTVT.

In this sample, this clone turned up once. The rearrangement joins TRBV4-2 to TRBJ1-5; maybe TRBD1 (5 bases). This CDR3 has 15 residues. CDR1 and CDR2 from the germline V gene are LGHNA and YNFKEQ. Trimming took 0 bases from V and 7 from J, leaving 13 bases between them. The CDR3 nucleotides are TGTGCCAGCAGCCAAGAGGGCGCAGGGAAGCAGCCCCAGCATTTT. It specifies CASSQEGAGKQPQHF.

The V and J genes are TRBV3-1 (or the pseudogene TRBV3-2) and TRBJ2-1; no reliable D call. Germline-derived CDR1 and CDR2 are LGHDT and YNNKEL (reference sequence). The V gene lost 0 bases and the J gene lost 7 bases, with 13 bases spanning the gap. This CDR3 is 15 amino acids long. The CDR3, as DNA: TGTGCCAGCAGCCAAGATCTCCTAGTGACTAATGAGCAGTTCTTC. It translates to CASSQDLLVTNEQFF.

This chain uses TRBV2 with TRBJ2-7; 13 bases are a match to TRBD2. J gave up 5 bases and V 8 bases, and 12 bases lay outside the gene matches. This CDR3 spans 16 amino acids. In germline, CDR1 is SNHLY, CDR2 FYNNEI. The CDR3 is CASRPGTSGIVDEQYF. CDR3 DNA sequence: TGTGCCAGCCGTCCCGGGACTAGCGGGATTGTAGACGAGCAGTACTTC. The variable domain in full, completed from reference TRBV2 and TRBJ2-7, reads EPEVTQTPSHQVTQMGQEVILRCVPISNHLYFYWYRQILGQKVEFLVSFYNNEISEKSEIFDDQFSVERPDGSNFTLKIRSTKLEDSAMYFCASRPGTSGIVDEQYFGPGTRLTVT.

The rearrangement joins TRBV5-4 to TRBJ1-5; 7 nucleotides align to TRBD1. Germline lookup yields CDR1 SGHNT and CDR2 YYREEE (reference sequence). V dropped 4 bases and J dropped 2; count of bases not matched to a gene: 6. The CDR3 runs 15 residues. The CDR3 loop reads CASSPDREGNQPQHF. CDR3 in DNA: TGTGCCAGCAGCCCCGACAGGGAAGGCAATCAGCCCCAGCATTTT.

The CDR3 region has the DNA TGCAGTGCTAGTTGGACTAGCGGGAGAACATACAATGAGCAGTTCTTC. Protein: CSASWTSGRTYNEQFF. The V gene is TRBV20-1, the J gene TRBJ2-1, with 13 bases lining up with TRBD2. The germline CDR1 and CDR2 sequences are DFQATT and SNEGSKA (reference sequence). The CDR3 is 16 amino acids. The V gene end was trimmed by 3 bases and the J gene end by 4 bases; junction bases not matched to a gene: 6.

The chain joins TRBV24-1 to TRBJ2-1, with D possibly being TRBD1 (8 bases). Germline values: CDR1 KGHDR, CDR2 SFDVKD. Trimming cost V 3 bases and J 3 bases, with 11 bases left between them. This CDR3 is 15 amino acids long. This CDR3 is CATSDHRGGYNEQFF. As DNA, the CDR3 is TGTGCCACCAGTGATCACAGGGGGGGCTACAATGAGCAGTTCTTC.

The rearrangement joins TRBV2 to TRBJ2-5, with 10 bases that match TRBD2. The germline V gene has CDR1 SNHLY and CDR2 FYNNEI. Germline trimming cut 6 bases from V and 2 bases from J; bases unmatched to any gene: 9. CDR3 length equals 16 residues. As DNA, the CDR3 is TGTGCCAGCAGACCACCGGGACTAGCGTTACAAGAGACCCAGTACTTC. Its translation is CASRPPGLALQETQYF. The full variable domain, its missing parts supplied by reference TRBV2 and TRBJ2-5, is EPEVTQTPSHQVTQMGQEVILRCVPISNHLYFYWYRQILGQKVEFLVSFYNNEISEKSEIFDDQFSVERPDGSNFTLKIRSTKLEDSAMYFCASRPPGLALQETQYFGPGTRLLVL.

V is TRBV11-2 and J is TRBJ1-1; D unresolved. The CDR3 spans 14 residues. Trimming stripped 0 bases from V and 6 bases from J, with 11 bases between. Germline-derived CDR1 and CDR2 are SGHAT and FQNNGV. As DNA, the CDR3 is TGTGCCAGCAGCTTAGACTCCGTGAGCCCTGAAGCTTTCTTT. It specifies CASSLDSVSPEAFF.

The rearrangement uses TRBV28 and TRBJ1-2; no definite D call. The V gene's germline CDR1 is MDHEN and CDR2 SYDVKM. Trimming took 5 bases from V and 3 from J, leaving 16 bases between them. This CDR3 spans 15 amino acids. CDR3 residues: CASSRNGPGDYGYTF. DNA of the CDR3: TGTGCCAGCAGTCGCAATGGGCCCGGGGACTATGGCTACACCTTC.

This clone came up once. The chain joins TRBV9 to TRBJ2-2, with 9 bases aligning to TRBD1. The CDR3 consists of 15 residues. V lost 1 base and J lost 5; bases outside the gene matches: 3. Germline-derived CDR1 and CDR2 are SGDLS and YYNGEE. CDR3 in DNA: TGTGCCAGCAGCGTAATTGGACAGGGGACCGGGGAGCTGTTTTTT. Translation gives CASSVIGQGTGELFF.

This chain links TRBV18 with TRBJ1-2; D might be TRBD1 (5 bases). Germline lookup yields CDR1 KGHSH and CDR2 LQKENI. With 2 bases removed from V and 4 bases from J, the gap between germline ends came to 23 bases. There are 18 residues in the CDR3. The CDR3 sequence is CASSPKSLATELLYGYTF. As DNA, the CDR3 is TGTGCCAGCTCACCAAAGTCCCTCGCGACAGAACTACTCTATGGCTACACCTTC. Variable domain in full (rest from reference TRBV18 and TRBJ1-2): NAGVMQNPRHLVRRRGQEARLRCSPMKGHSHVYWYRQLPEEGLKFMVYLQKENIIDESGMPKERFSAEFPKEGPSILRIQQVVRGDSAAYFCASSPKSLATELLYGYTFGSGTRLTVV.

The chain combines TRBV19 with TRBJ1-3; D unresolved. Deletions cut 2 bases from V and 0 bases from J, with 8 bases between. The CDR3 covers 15 residues. CDR1 is LNHDA, CDR2 SQIVND, per germline (reference sequence). CDR3 nucleotides: TGTGCCAGTAGTATACGGAGACGCTCTGGAAACACCATATATTTT. Translated, it gives CASSIRRRSGNTIYF.

V is TRBV18 and J is TRBJ2-5; 7 nucleotides match TRBD2. The germline gives CDR1 KGHSH, CDR2 LQKENI. Trimming at V came to 2 bases and at J to 5 bases, leaving 14 bases not matched to a gene. CDR3 size: 17 residues. In DNA form, the CDR3 reads TGTGCCAGCTCACCAAACTCGGGCGGAAGAGCGGGGGAGACCCAGTACTTC. Its translation is CASSPNSGGRAGETQYF.

This chain joins TRBV4-1 and TRBJ1-1; unclear D gene. The CDR3 runs 14 residues. Trimming cost V 2 bases and J 0 bases, with 7 bases left between them. Germline CDR1 MGHRA, CDR2 YSYEKL. The DNA of the CDR3 is TGCGCCAGCAGCCAAACAGATATGAACACTGAAGCTTTCTTT. This encodes CASSQTDMNTEAFF.

The chain is built from TRBV27 and TRBJ1-6, with TRBD1 matching over 7 bases. Trimming removed 4 bases from V and 6 bases from J; junction bases left unmatched: 9. The CDR3 loop spans 16 amino acids. CDR1 is MNHEY, CDR2 SMNVEV, per germline (reference sequence). CDR3 in DNA: TGTGCCAGCAGTTCCCGAGGGGGCAAGGGTAATTCACCCCTCCACTTT. This encodes CASSSRGGKGNSPLHF.

The CDR3 nucleotides read TGTGCCAGCAGCGCGGGACTACTAAACAATGAGCAGTTCTTC. Translation gives CASSAGLLNNEQFF. This rearrangement joins TRBV9 to TRBJ2-1, with TRBD2 matching 7 bases. J gave up 5 bases and V 3 bases, and 5 bases lay outside the gene matches. The length of the CDR3 is 14 residues. Germline loops: CDR1 SGDLS, CDR2 YYNGEE.

The rearrangement links TRBV3-1 (or the pseudogene TRBV3-2) to TRBJ2-2; TRBD2 matches 7 bases. The length of the CDR3 is 15 residues. Unmatched junction bases numbered 9, after V lost 6 bases and J lost 5 bases. The V gene's germline CDR1 is LGHDT and CDR2 YNNKEL (reference sequence). Written as DNA, the CDR3 is TGTGCCAGCAGGATGCGGGAGATCGGGACCGGGGAGCTGTTTTTT. Its protein product is CASRMREIGTGELFF.

This chain uses TRBV30 with TRBJ1-3; no firm D call. This CDR3 spans 12 amino acids. The V end was cut by 6 bases, the J end by 1 base, with 7 bases between. Germline loops: CDR1 GTSNPN, CDR2 SVGIG (reference sequence). The CDR3 loop reads CACPLSGNTIYF. CDR3 bases: TGTGCCTGCCCTCTTTCTGGAAACACCATATATTTT.

The chain joins TRBV29-1 to TRBJ2-3, with TRBD2 matching 9 bases. The CDR3 length is 15 residues. From germline, CDR1 is SQVTM and CDR2 ANQGSEA. J was trimmed by 1 base and V by 0 bases; bases with no gene match: 2. The CDR3: CSVEDRTSGTDTQYF. The CDR3 nucleotides are TGCAGCGTTGAAGACAGGACTAGCGGCACAGATACGCAGTATTTT.

The chain couples TRBV10-3 to TRBJ1-2; weak D call: TRBD1 (6 bases). Germline values: CDR1 ENHRY, CDR2 SYGVKD. The germline V and J ends were trimmed by 2 bases and 7 bases, with 17 bases remaining between them. The CDR3 is 15 residues long. CDR3 sequence reads: CAISENAQGSIGYTF. The DNA of the CDR3 is TGTGCCATCAGTGAGAATGCACAGGGATCTATTGGCTACACCTTC.

The V and J genes are TRBV2 and TRBJ2-1; maybe TRBD1 (5 bases). The CDR3 has 12 residues. Germline V gene data show CDR1 as SNHLY and CDR2 as FYNNEI. The V and J ends lost 3 bases and 9 bases respectively, with 9 bases between them. The CDR3 sequence: CASSDRVGEQFF. For the CDR3, the DNA is TGTGCCAGCAGTGACAGGGTGGGTGAGCAGTTCTTC.

This clone was counted once. This chain joins TRBV5-4 and TRBJ2-1; 15 bases fit TRBD2. The CDR3 runs to 20 residues. With 4 bases clipped from V and 2 bases from J, the junction kept 13 bases outside the gene matches. Germline CDR1 SGHNT, CDR2 YYREEE (reference sequence). The CDR3 DNA reads TGTGCCAGCAGCCCGTGGACTAGCGGGAGGGCCGGGGTTACCTACAATGAGCAGTTCTTC. Translation gives CASSPWTSGRAGVTYNEQFF.

V is TRBV6-6 and J is TRBJ1-2, with TRBD1 matching over 7 bases. Germline V lookup: CDR1 MNHNY, CDR2 SVGAGI (reference sequence). Trimming removed 6 bases from V and 7 bases from J; junction bases left unmatched: 8. This CDR3 comprises 13 residues. The DNA of the CDR3 is TGTGCCAGCAGACGGGAGACAGGGTTTGGCTACACCTTC. Translated: CASRRETGFGYTF.

The chain combines TRBV9 with TRBJ2-7, with a weak D call TRBD1 (5 bases). This CDR3 contains 14 residues. Trimming took 4 bases from V and 2 from J, leaving 13 bases between them. The germline CDR1 and CDR2 sequences are SGDLS and YYNGEE. CDR3: CASSLSDRPYEQYF. The CDR3 nucleotides are TGTGCCAGCAGCCTCTCCGACAGACCCTACGAGCAGTACTTC. Filled out from reference TRBV9 and TRBJ2-7, the complete variable domain reads DSGVTQTPKHLITATGQRVTLRCSPRSGDLSVYWYQQSLDQGLQFLIQYYNGEERAKGNILERFSAQQFPDLHSELNLSSLELGDSALYFCASSLSDRPYEQYFGPGTRLTVT.

V is TRBV6-2 or TRBV6-3 and J is TRBJ2-7, with D possibly being TRBD2 (6 bases). V lost 2 bases and J lost 4, with 12 bases in between. Germline loops: CDR1 MNHEY, CDR2 SVGEGT. This CDR3 region has 14 residues. The CDR3 sequence: CASSYERVKYEQYF. DNA of the CDR3: TGTGCCAGCAGTTACGAGCGGGTGAAATACGAGCAGTACTTC.

V usage is TRBV5-6 and J usage is TRBJ1-1; D is unclear. Trimming took 4 bases from V and 4 from J, leaving 17 bases between them. Germline lookup yields CDR1 SGHDT and CDR2 YYEEEE. The CDR3 spans 15 residues. CDR3 nucleotides: TGTGCCAGCAGCCCTCCCCGTCGGGAGAGCACTGAAGCTTTCTTT. Its translation: CASSPPRRESTEAFF.

Only a few counts were recorded for this clone. This chain links TRBV5-4 with TRBJ2-2; tentatively, D is TRBD1 (6 bases). Germline V CDR1 and CDR2: SGHNT, YYREEE (reference sequence). CDR3 length equals 15 residues. Trimming pared 6 bases from V and 5 bases from J, leaving 17 bases between. The CDR3 is CASTQRGLGTGELFF. CDR3 in DNA: TGTGCCAGCACGCAAAGGGGGTTGGGAACCGGGGAGCTGTTTTTT.

The V gene is TRBV6-5, the J gene TRBJ1-5, with D unclear. Germline V CDR1 and CDR2: MNHEY, SVGAGI. The length of the CDR3 is 14 residues. V lost 8 bases and J lost 2, with 13 bases in between. The CDR3 is CASGGGRGNQPQHF. CDR3 DNA sequence: TGTGCCAGCGGAGGAGGTCGAGGCAATCAGCCCCAGCATTTT.

The chain uses TRBV6-1 and TRBJ1-1; TRBD1 matches at 7 bases. Per the germline V gene, CDR1 is MNHNS and CDR2 is SASEGT. The CDR3 has 17 residues. With 0 bases clipped from V and 0 bases from J, the junction kept 7 bases outside the gene matches. CDR3 residues: CASSEAGGGTVNTEAFF. The CDR3 DNA sequence: TGTGCCAGCAGTGAAGCGGGTGGGGGGACAGTGAACACTGAAGCTTTCTTT.

This clone was detected only once. V and J are TRBV7-9 and TRBJ1-2; no clear D gene. Germline V gene lookup returns CDR1 SEHNR and CDR2 FQNEAQ (reference sequence). Trimming cost V 1 base and J 0 bases, with 15 bases left between them. The CDR3 has 17 amino acids. The CDR3 DNA reads as TGTGCCAGCAGCTTAGGTCTTTTGGAGATAACTAACTATGGCTACACCTTC. Translating it yields CASSLGLLEITNYGYTF.